The present T cell receptor beta chain was sequenced within a study of blood T cell repertoires in COVID-19. Whole-study context: Some COVID-19 samples were acute and others convalescent; all came from the United States, Italy and Spain. The analysed material was cDNA or gDNA that came from T cells, B-cell-depleted T cells, or PBMCs.

This CDR3 comprises 12 residues. From germline, CDR1 is SGHTA and CDR2 FQGTGA. Between the trimmed V and J ends, which lost 5 bases and 5 bases, there was a span of 7 bases. The authors' processing: From reference gene primer amplification, estimates of nucleated cell counts were derived. Assay used: immunoSEQ multiplex PCR; TCRdb lists only in-frame clones, some missing. That table is the source of V, J and clone size, and D and trimming were worked out from the DNA. The sample carries 91,000 or so clones, roughly 86% recorded once. This receptor was identified in a woman aged 55-70 years in a cohort sampled during active or convalescent COVID-19. Sequencing input: peripheral blood. V usage is TRBV7-3 and J usage is TRBJ2-1; D is unclear. The CDR3 protein is CASSRVDNEQFF. The CDR3 DNA follows: TGTGCCAGCAGCCGCGTGGACAATGAGCAGTTCTTC.